Listed below are T cell receptor beta chains from one sample, sequenced in a study of OX40 agonist ivuxolimab in advanced cancers. Repertoires were generated with immunoSEQ multiplex PCR, while TCRdb's copy carries only in-frame clones and drops some. The data show about 52,000 clones, roughly 94% seen once. The input for sequencing was CD4+ or CD8+ T cells sorted from blood, taken in a trial of the OX40 agonist ivuxolimab. The receptors stem from an adult with an advanced solid tumor such as melanoma, head and neck, liver or kidney cancer. The CDR3 runs from the conserved cysteine through the conserved F or W. Each record gives: CDR3 length, V gene, D gene, J gene, CDR3 protein, CDR3 DNA. The D gene is left open where the match is weak.

length: 16; V: TRBV4-1; D: -; J: TRBJ2-3; CDR3: CASSLRAAPSTDTQYF; DNA: TGCGCCAGCAGCCTCCGGGCGGCACCGAGCACAGATACGCAGTATTTT
length: 15; V: TRBV6-5; D: TRBD1; J: TRBJ1-5; CDR3: CASRDDRDSNQPQHF; DNA: TGTGCCAGCAGGGACGACAGGGATAGCAATCAGCCCCAGCATTTT
length: 15; V: TRBV9; D: TRBD2; J: TRBJ2-1; CDR3: CASPRSGSEYNEQFF; DNA: TGTGCCAGCCCACGTAGCGGGAGTGAGTACAATGAGCAGTTCTTC
length: 15; V: TRBV27; D: -; J: TRBJ1-1; CDR3: CASSLGGVRNTEAFF; DNA: TGTGCCAGCAGTCTCGGGGGGGTCAGGAACACTGAAGCTTTCTTT
length: 15; V: TRBV13; D: -; J: TRBJ2-7; CDR3: CASSLAGQGFHEQYF; DNA: TGTGCCAGCAGCTTAGCGGGTCAGGGGTTTCACGAGCAGTACTTC
length: 15; V: TRBV4-1; D: TRBD2; J: TRBJ2-3; CDR3: CASSPLADDTDTQYF; DNA: TGCGCCAGCAGCCCTCTAGCGGACGACACAGATACGCAGTATTTT
length: 12; V: TRBV19; D: -; J: TRBJ2-2; CDR3: CASSMGVGELFF; DNA: TGTGCCAGTAGTATGGGAGTGGGGGAGCTGTTTTTT
length: 14; V: TRBV28; D: -; J: TRBJ2-7; CDR3: CASSTPDRGYEQYF; DNA: TGTGCCAGCAGCACTCCAGACAGAGGCTACGAGCAGTACTTC
length: 12; V: TRBV6-1; D: -; J: TRBJ2-7; CDR3: CASSEMVQEQYF; DNA: TGTGCCAGCAGTGAAATGGTCCAGGAGCAGTACTTC
length: 16; V: TRBV6-5; D: -; J: TRBJ2-3; CDR3: CASSYGRDKSTDTQYF; DNA: TGTGCCAGCAGTTACGGCAGGGACAAATCCACAGATACGCAGTATTTT
length: 12; V: TRBV6-5; D: -; J: TRBJ2-1; CDR3: CASGLPEDEQFF; DNA: TGTGCCAGCGGGTTACCGGAGGATGAGCAGTTCTTC
length: 12; V: TRBV6-5; D: -; J: TRBJ2-7; CDR3: CASNSAFGEQYF; DNA: TGTGCCAGCAACTCCGCCTTCGGGGAGCAGTACTTC
length: 15; V: TRBV27; D: TRBD1; J: TRBJ2-1; CDR3: CASSLWTGGNNEQFF; DNA: TGTGCCAGCAGTTTATGGACAGGGGGAAATAATGAGCAGTTCTTC
length: 14; V: TRBV7-7; D: TRBD2; J: TRBJ2-7; CDR3: CASSLDSGRGEQYF; DNA: TGTGCTAGCAGCTTAGATAGCGGGAGAGGTGAGCAGTACTTC
length: 15; V: TRBV2; D: -; J: TRBJ1-1; CDR3: CASSERSGLGTEAFF; DNA: TGTGCCAGCAGTGAACGATCAGGACTTGGGACTGAAGCTTTCTTT
length: 14; V: TRBV14; D: TRBD2; J: TRBJ2-5; CDR3: CASSHGSGRKPQYF; DNA: TGTGCCAGCAGCCATGGGAGCGGGAGGAAGCCCCAGTACTTC
length: 13; V: TRBV5-1; D: -; J: TRBJ2-5; CDR3: CASSLVGEETQYF; DNA: TGCGCCAGCAGCTTGGTTGGGGAGGAGACCCAGTACTTC